This TCR beta chain came from a study of control samples from healthy donors and cancer patients. Germline CDR1 and CDR2: MNHEY and SVGEGT. V was pared by 4 bases and J by 4 bases, with 7 bases of the junction left unmatched. The CDR3 has 15 amino acids. This clone came up a few times. This table comes from immunoSEQ multiplex PCR, and its TCRdb copy is limited to in-frame clones, with some not included. The data contain approximately 100,000 clones, around 89% of them seen just once; the ten biggest clones take up less than 8.5%. The specimen was blood. The receptor was isolated from a man aged 25-40 years in good health. V gene TRBV6-2 or TRBV6-3 combines with J gene TRBJ1-2; 9 bases are a match to TRBD1. Here the CDR3 DNA reads TGTGCCAGCAGTTCCGGGACAGGGAATGCCTATGGCTACACCTTC. Its protein product is CASSSGTGNAYGYTF.